This T cell receptor beta chain originates from a study of breast tumors, draining lymph nodes, adjacent tissues. The CDR3 extends over 15 amino acids. Per germline, CDR1 DFQATT and CDR2 SNEGSKA (reference sequence). Trimming removed 0 bases at V and 0 bases at J, with 12 bases between. MiXCR, applied by TCRdb to the multiplex PCR reads, yields one record per CDR3 protein. The repertoire holds over 60,000 distinct CDR3 sequences, with roughly 59% as singletons. The sequencing input was breast tumor tissue. This sequence originates from a female donor with breast cancer. Some clones in this sample may be carry-over from other donors' samples. The genes are TRBV20-1 and TRBJ2-7, with D perhaps matching TRBD2 (5 bases). The CDR3: CSARDRGTSSYEQYF. The CDR3 DNA sequence: TGCAGTGCTAGAGATCGGGGTACGAGCTCCTACGAGCAGTACTTC.